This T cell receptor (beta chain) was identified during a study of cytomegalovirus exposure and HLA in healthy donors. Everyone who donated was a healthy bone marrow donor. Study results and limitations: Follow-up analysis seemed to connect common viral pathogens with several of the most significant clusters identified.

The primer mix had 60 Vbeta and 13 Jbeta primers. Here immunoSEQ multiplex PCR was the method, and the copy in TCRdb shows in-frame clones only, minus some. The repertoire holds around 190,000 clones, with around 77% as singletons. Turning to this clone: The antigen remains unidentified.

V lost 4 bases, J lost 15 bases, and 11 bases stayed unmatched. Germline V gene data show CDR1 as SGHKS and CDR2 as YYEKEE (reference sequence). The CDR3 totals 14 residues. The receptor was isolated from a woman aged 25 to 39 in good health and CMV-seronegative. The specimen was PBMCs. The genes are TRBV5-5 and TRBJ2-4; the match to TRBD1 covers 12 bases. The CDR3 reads CASSGSGTGGAGYF. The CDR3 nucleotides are TGTGCCAGCAGCGGTTCCGGGACAGGGGGCGCAGGGTACTTC.